These 27 T cell receptor beta chains were all obtained from the same sample, sequenced in a study of shared clonotypes between healthy human individuals. The table came from immunoSEQ multiplex PCR; TCRdb's copy has only in-frame clones and leaves some out. The sample holds about 980,000 clones, around 80% seen once. Sequenced input: memory CD4+ T cells sorted from blood. Subset given: CD45RA-negative fraction. All receptors derive from a man aged 18 to 30 in good health.

This clone came up a few times. The chain couples TRBV6-6 to TRBJ2-1; TRBD2 matches 7 bases. V shed 0 bases and J 5 bases; nucleotides not matched to a gene: 7. This CDR3 region has 16 residues. CDR1 and CDR2 (germline): MNHNY, SVGAGI (reference sequence). For the CDR3, the DNA is TGTGCCAGCAGTTACTCAGGCGGGAGAAGCCACAATGAGCAGTTCTTC. Protein: CASSYSGGRSHNEQFF.

This clone has just a few counts. The chain has TRBV10-3 and TRBJ1-1; maybe TRBD1 (5 bases). Trimming stripped 5 bases from V and 2 bases from J, with 18 bases between. Germline V gives CDR1 ENHRY, CDR2 SYGVKD. The CDR3 totals 16 residues. CDR3: CAISPPGSLHNTEAFF. CDR3 bases: TGTGCCATCAGTCCCCCAGGGTCCCTCCACAACACTGAAGCTTTCTTT.

This clone was counted between two and nine times. V gene TRBV27 combines with J gene TRBJ1-2; D not certain. The V end lost 2 bases, the J end lost 5 bases, and 9 bases lay between the germline ends. The CDR3 contains 13 residues. From germline, CDR1 is MNHEY and CDR2 SMNVEV (reference sequence). The CDR3 spells CASSLRLGYGYTF. In nucleotides, the CDR3 is TGTGCCAGCAGTTTAAGGCTAGGTTATGGCTACACCTTC.

The genes are TRBV7-2 and TRBJ2-3; either TRBD1 or TRBD2 may supply D (5 bases each). The CDR3 consists of 15 residues. Germline V gene sequence: CDR1 SGHTA, CDR2 FQGNSA. V lost 7 bases and J 4 bases, leaving 18 bases between the germline ends. DNA for the CDR3: TGTGCCAGCACCCTTGGGGGAGTTGTGGCAGATACGCAGTATTTT. Translation gives CASTLGGVVADTQYF.

The chain combines TRBV2 with TRBJ2-7; 9 bases line up with TRBD2. Germline V gene lookup returns CDR1 SNHLY and CDR2 FYNNEI. Trimming at V came to 7 bases and at J to 2 bases, leaving 6 bases not matched to a gene. The CDR3 is made up of 14 amino acids. CDR3 sequence: CASKGGLATYEQYF. The CDR3 DNA sequence: TGTGCCAGCAAGGGGGGACTAGCTACCTACGAGCAGTACTTC.

CDR3 loop: CASSLSGGSSNQPQHF. The CDR3 DNA follows: TGTGCCAGCAGCTTATCTGGGGGAAGTAGCAATCAGCCCCAGCATTTT. The V gene is TRBV7-8, the J gene TRBJ1-5, with a possible D match to TRBD1 (5 bases). The germline CDR1 and CDR2 sequences are SGHVS and FQNEAQ. V was shortened by 2 bases and J by 0 bases, with 11 bases between the two germline ends. The CDR3 is 16 amino acids.

The V and J genes are TRBV14 and TRBJ1-1; TRBD1 aligns across 9 bases. The CDR3 covers 16 residues. Germline V gene data show CDR1 as SGHDN and CDR2 as FVKESK. Trimming at V came to 1 base and at J to 5 bases, leaving 8 bases not matched to a gene. The CDR3 protein is CASSQGVGTGRTEAFF. The CDR3 nucleotides read TGTGCCAGCAGCCAAGGAGTAGGGACAGGGAGGACTGAAGCTTTCTTT.

The chain carries TRBV29-1 and TRBJ2-1, with D uncertain. CDR3 length: 11 amino acids. Germline loops: CDR1 SQVTM, CDR2 ANQGSEA. V was cut by 7 bases and J by 7 bases, with 11 bases left in between. The DNA for the CDR3 is TGCAGCGAAAGGGCACAGAATGAGCAGTTCTTC. Translated: CSERAQNEQFF.

The chain couples TRBV9 to TRBJ2-5, with 12 positions matching TRBD1. Germline assignment: CDR1 SGDLS and CDR2 YYNGEE. The CDR3 has 15 residues. V was clipped by 2 bases and J by 5 bases; unmatched bases: 4. DNA of the CDR3: TGTGCCAGCAGCGTCCGGGACAGGGGGCCCGAGACCCAGTACTTC. It yields the protein CASSVRDRGPETQYF.

This clone was detected a few times. The chain couples TRBV18 to TRBJ2-1; 10 bases fit TRBD2. V trimming: 5 bases; J trimming: 8 bases; junction bases outside the gene matches: 6. CDR1 and CDR2 (germline): KGHSH, LQKENI. This CDR3 has 14 amino acids. CDR3 nucleotides: TGTGCCAGCTCAATTTCTAGCGGGAGTGATGAGCAGTTCTTC. It translates to CASSISSGSDEQFF.

The genes are TRBV5-5 and TRBJ1-5; D is ambiguous. Germline CDR1 reads SGHKS; CDR2 reads YYEKEE (reference sequence). The germline V and J ends were trimmed by 3 bases and 3 bases, with 10 bases remaining between them. The CDR3 consists of 14 residues. CDR3 in DNA: TGTGCCAGCAGCTGGCTACACAACAATCAGCCCCAGCATTTT. Translating gives CASSWLHNNQPQHF. The complete variable domain, with remaining parts taken from reference TRBV5-5 and TRBJ1-5, reads DAGVTQSPTHLIKTRGQQVTLRCSPISGHKSVSWYQQVLGQGPQFIFQYYEKEERGRGNFPDRFSARQFPNYSSELNVNALLLGDSALYLCASSWLHNNQPQHFGDGTRLSIL.

The chain has TRBV6-1 and TRBJ1-6; D call uncertain. Germline CDR1 reads MNHNS; CDR2 reads SASEGT. The CDR3 consists of 11 residues. V was trimmed by 3 bases and J by 13 bases, leaving 7 bases between them. CDR3 sequence: CASSDSGPLHF. Here the CDR3 DNA reads TGTGCCAGCAGTGACTCGGGGCCCCTCCACTTT.

The chain carries TRBV18 and TRBJ1-6; no reliable D call. The V and J ends lost 4 bases and 6 bases respectively, with 4 bases between them. In germline, CDR1 is KGHSH, CDR2 LQKENI. The CDR3 totals 12 residues. CDR3 DNA: TGTGCCAGCTCACTGACTAATTCACCCCTCCACTTT. Residues: CASSLTNSPLHF.

The chain uses TRBV6-1 and TRBJ2-1; D is undetermined. The CDR3 is 16 amino acids. V lost 0 bases, J lost 0 bases, and 9 bases lay in between. Germline CDR1 MNHNS, CDR2 SASEGT. In DNA form, the CDR3 reads TGTGCCAGCAGTGAAGCATGGAAGAGCTCCTACAATGAGCAGTTCTTC. Its translation is CASSEAWKSSYNEQFF.

The V and J genes are TRBV5-1 and TRBJ1-6; 7 nucleotides line up with TRBD1. Germline V lookup: CDR1 SGHRS, CDR2 YFSETQ. This CDR3 region has 16 residues. Trimming removed 4 bases from V and 11 bases from J; junction bases left unmatched: 15. CDR3 DNA: TGCGCCAGCAGCCCCGGAGAGGGGGCGCTTAGCACACCCCTCCACTTT. Protein sequence: CASSPGEGALSTPLHF.

This clone occurred a few times. The rearrangement links TRBV25-1 to TRBJ2-5; TRBD1 agrees at 9 bases. This CDR3 has 15 residues. The J segment lost 4 bases and the V segment lost 5 bases, leaving 8 bases of the junction unmatched. The germline V gene encodes CDR1 MGHDK and CDR2 SYGVNS. CDR3 nucleotide sequence: TGTGCCAGCAGTTCACAGGGGGCGCGGGGAGAGACCCAGTACTTC. Its translation: CASSSQGARGETQYF.

This sequence joins TRBV7-9 and TRBJ2-1; D ambiguous. CDR3 size: 13 residues. The V gene lost 4 bases and the J gene lost 7 bases, with 11 bases spanning the gap. In germline, CDR1 is SEHNR, CDR2 FQNEAQ (reference sequence). CDR3 sequence (DNA): TGTGCCAGCAGCTCAGAGTCCCGAAATGAGCAGTTCTTC. Translating it yields CASSSESRNEQFF.

The rearrangement links TRBV7-2 to TRBJ1-5; D is unclear. V was trimmed by 2 bases and J by 7 bases, leaving 15 bases between them. CDR3 size: 15 residues. Germline CDR1 is SGHTA and CDR2 is FQGNSA. The CDR3 region has the DNA TGTGCCAGCAGCTTAACCCGAAGAGGGTACCAGCCCCAGCATTTT. Its translation is CASSLTRRGYQPQHF.

The chain couples TRBV15 to TRBJ1-3; D call uncertain. The germline V gene encodes CDR1 LNHNV and CDR2 YYDKDF (reference sequence). There are 16 residues in the CDR3. V was shortened by 2 bases and J by 0 bases, with 11 bases between the two germline ends. DNA of the CDR3: TGTGCCACCAGCAGATCGACGGGGAGCTCTGGAAACACCATATATTTT. Amino acid sequence: CATSRSTGSSGNTIYF. Complete variable domain (other parts from reference TRBV15 and TRBJ1-3): DAMVIQNPRYQVTQFGKPVTLSCSQTLNHNVMYWYQQKSSQAPKLLFHYYDKDFNNEADTPDNFQSRRPNTSFCFLDIRSPGLGDTAMYLCATSRSTGSSGNTIYFGEGSWLTVV.

This clone was seen only a few times. This sequence joins TRBV30 and TRBJ2-5; no definite D call. The V and J ends lost 1 base and 5 bases respectively, with 8 bases between them. The CDR3 loop spans 12 amino acids. The germline CDR1 and CDR2 sequences are GTSNPN and SVGIG (reference sequence). The CDR3 nucleotides read TGTGCCTGGAGTGCTGGCTGGGAGACCCAGTACTTC. Its translation is CAWSAGWETQYF.

V usage is TRBV10-3 and J usage is TRBJ2-1; 7 positions match TRBD2. The CDR3 is 11 amino acids. V dropped 6 bases and J dropped 9; count of bases not matched to a gene: 2. Germline V gives CDR1 ENHRY, CDR2 SYGVKD. CDR3 sequence: CAISERGEQFF. CDR3 nucleotide sequence: TGTGCCATCAGCGAGCGGGGTGAGCAGTTCTTC.

This clone was detected once. The chain has TRBV19 and TRBJ1-6, with 9 bases lining up with TRBD1. This CDR3 is built from 15 residues. The ends lost 4 bases at V and 9 bases at J; junction bases unmatched: 7. Germline CDR1 reads LNHDA; CDR2 reads SQIVND (reference sequence). CDR3 sequence: CASSTGTGLGSPLHF. In nucleotides, the CDR3 is TGTGCCAGTAGTACCGGGACAGGGCTCGGTTCACCCCTCCACTTT.

On this clone: This specimen includes other DNA sequences encoding the same CDR3. V gene TRBV10-1 combines with J gene TRBJ2-7; weak D call: TRBD2 (6 bases). Germline assignment: CDR1 WNHNN and CDR2 SYGVQD (reference sequence). V lost 0 bases to trimming and J lost 3 bases, with 15 bases between them. The CDR3 has 16 amino acids. The CDR3 region has the DNA TGCGCCAGCAGTGAGTCAGGGAGCGGAGGGAGCTACGAGCAGTACTTC. It is translated as CASSESGSGGSYEQYF.

The table lists this clone with a count of one. The V gene is TRBV5-6, the J gene TRBJ2-1; 8 bases are shared with TRBD2. This CDR3 has 16 residues. V dropped 1 base and J dropped 7; count of bases not matched to a gene: 10. In germline, CDR1 is SGHDT, CDR2 YYEEEE. For the CDR3, the DNA is TGTGCCAGCAGCTTGATGGGCCTAGCGGGTTTAAATGAGCAGTTCTTC. Translation: CASSLMGLAGLNEQFF.

V usage is TRBV5-1 and J usage is TRBJ2-3; D could derive from TRBD1 or TRBD2 (6 bases each). The germline V and J ends were trimmed by 5 bases and 2 bases, with 9 bases remaining between them. The CDR3 covers 13 residues. CDR1 is SGHRS and CDR2 is YFSETQ in the germline V gene. CDR3: CASRGGNTDTQYF. Here the CDR3 DNA reads TGCGCCAGCAGGGGGGGCAACACAGATACGCAGTATTTT.

The chain recombines TRBV2 with TRBJ1-6; maybe TRBD1 (5 bases). CDR1 and CDR2 from the germline V gene are SNHLY and FYNNEI. V gave up 4 bases and J gave up 7 bases, with 11 bases separating them. CDR3 length equals 14 residues. CDR3: CASSGPGSNSPLHF. CDR3 nucleotide sequence: TGTGCCAGCAGTGGCCCAGGGAGCAATTCACCCCTCCACTTT.

Only a few counts were recorded for this clone. The genes are TRBV18 and TRBJ1-4; D uncertain. V gave up 6 bases and J gave up 5 bases, with 10 bases separating them. The length of the CDR3 is 13 residues. Germline values: CDR1 KGHSH, CDR2 LQKENI. The CDR3 protein is CASSRGWNEKLFF. CDR3 DNA sequence: TGTGCCAGCTCGCGAGGTTGGAATGAAAAACTGTTTTTT.